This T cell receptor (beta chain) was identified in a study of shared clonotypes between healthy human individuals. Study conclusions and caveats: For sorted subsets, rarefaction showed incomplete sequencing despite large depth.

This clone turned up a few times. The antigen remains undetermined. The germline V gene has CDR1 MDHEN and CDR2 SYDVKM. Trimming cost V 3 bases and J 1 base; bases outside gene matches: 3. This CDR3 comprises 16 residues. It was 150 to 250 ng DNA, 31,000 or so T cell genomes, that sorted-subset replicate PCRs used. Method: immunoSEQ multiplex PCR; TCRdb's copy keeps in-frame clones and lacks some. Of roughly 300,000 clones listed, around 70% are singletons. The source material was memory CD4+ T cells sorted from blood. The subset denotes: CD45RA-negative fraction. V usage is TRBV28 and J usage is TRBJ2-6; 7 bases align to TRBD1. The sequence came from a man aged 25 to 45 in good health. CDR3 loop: CASSFQTGSGANVLTF. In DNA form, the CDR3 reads TGTGCCAGCAGTTTCCAGACAGGGTCTGGGGCCAACGTCCTGACTTTC. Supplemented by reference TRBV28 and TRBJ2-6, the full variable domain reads DVKVTQSSRYLVKRTGEKVFLECVQDMDHENMFWYRQDPGLGLRLIYFSYDVKMKEKGDIPEGYSVSREKKERFSLILESASTNQTSMYLCASSFQTGSGANVLTFGAGSRLTVL.